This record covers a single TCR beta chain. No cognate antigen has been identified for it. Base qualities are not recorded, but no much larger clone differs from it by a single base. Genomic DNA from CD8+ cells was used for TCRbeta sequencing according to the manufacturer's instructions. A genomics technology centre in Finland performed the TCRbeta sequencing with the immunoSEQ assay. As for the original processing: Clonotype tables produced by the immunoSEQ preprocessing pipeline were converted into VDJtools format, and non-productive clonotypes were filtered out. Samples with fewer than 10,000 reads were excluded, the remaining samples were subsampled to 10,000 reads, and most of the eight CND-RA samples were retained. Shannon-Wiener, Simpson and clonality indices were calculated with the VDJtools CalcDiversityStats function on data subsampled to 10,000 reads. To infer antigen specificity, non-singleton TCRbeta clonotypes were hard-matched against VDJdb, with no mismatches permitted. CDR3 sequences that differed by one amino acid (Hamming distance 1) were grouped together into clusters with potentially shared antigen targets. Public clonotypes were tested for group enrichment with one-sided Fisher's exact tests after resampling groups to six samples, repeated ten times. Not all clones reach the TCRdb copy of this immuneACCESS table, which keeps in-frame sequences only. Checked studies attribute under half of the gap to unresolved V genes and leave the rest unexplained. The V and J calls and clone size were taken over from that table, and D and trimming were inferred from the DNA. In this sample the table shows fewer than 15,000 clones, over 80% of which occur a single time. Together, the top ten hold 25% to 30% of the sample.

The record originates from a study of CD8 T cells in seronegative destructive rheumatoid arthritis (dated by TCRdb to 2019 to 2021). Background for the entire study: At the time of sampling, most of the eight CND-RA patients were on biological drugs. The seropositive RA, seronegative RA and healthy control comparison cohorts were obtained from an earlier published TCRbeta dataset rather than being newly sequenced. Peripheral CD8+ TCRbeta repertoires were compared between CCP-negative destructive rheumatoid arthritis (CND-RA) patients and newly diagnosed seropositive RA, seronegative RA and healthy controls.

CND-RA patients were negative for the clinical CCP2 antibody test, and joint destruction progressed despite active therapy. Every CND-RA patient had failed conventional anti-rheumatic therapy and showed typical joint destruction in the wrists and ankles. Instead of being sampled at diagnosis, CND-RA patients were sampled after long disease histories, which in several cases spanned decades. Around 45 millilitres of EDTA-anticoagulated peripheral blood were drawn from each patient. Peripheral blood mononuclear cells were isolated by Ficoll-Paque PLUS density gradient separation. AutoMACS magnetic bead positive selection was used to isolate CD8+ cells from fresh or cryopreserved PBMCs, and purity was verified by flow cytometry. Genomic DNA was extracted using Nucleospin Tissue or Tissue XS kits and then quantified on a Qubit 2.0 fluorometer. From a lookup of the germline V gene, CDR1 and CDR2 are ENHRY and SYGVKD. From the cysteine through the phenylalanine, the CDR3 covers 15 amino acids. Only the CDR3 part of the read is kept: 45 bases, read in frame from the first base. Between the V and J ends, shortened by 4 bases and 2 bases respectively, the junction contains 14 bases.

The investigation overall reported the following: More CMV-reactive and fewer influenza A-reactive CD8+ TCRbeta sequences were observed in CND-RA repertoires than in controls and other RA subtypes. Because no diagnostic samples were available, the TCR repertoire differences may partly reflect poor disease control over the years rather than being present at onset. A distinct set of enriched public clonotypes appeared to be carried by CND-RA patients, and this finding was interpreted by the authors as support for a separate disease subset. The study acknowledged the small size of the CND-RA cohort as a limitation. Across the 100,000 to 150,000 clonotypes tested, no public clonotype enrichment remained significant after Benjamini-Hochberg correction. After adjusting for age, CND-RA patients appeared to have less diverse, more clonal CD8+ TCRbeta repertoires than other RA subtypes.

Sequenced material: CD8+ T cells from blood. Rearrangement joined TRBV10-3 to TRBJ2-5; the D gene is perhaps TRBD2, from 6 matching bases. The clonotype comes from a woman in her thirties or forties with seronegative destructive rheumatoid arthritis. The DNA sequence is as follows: TGTGCCATCAGTGGGGACGAGGGAGGACAAGAGACCCAGTACTTC. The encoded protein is CAISGDEGGQETQYF.